The 30 T cell receptor beta chains in this list originate from one sample, sequenced in a study of a mutant IDH1 vaccine in newly diagnosed glioma. Profiling relied on immunoSEQ multiplex PCR, and the TCRdb table lists in-frame clones only, not all of them. Altogether roughly 60,000 clones are present, approximately 85% being singletons, with the ten largest covering over 4%. The time point is: week 23, last vaccination. Vaccinated patients received 300 ug of mutant IDH1 20-mer peptide per dose, with topical imiquimod. These receptors' antigens are unknown. Here the sequenced sample was PBMCs, taken from a glioma patient whose treatment included an IDH1 peptide vaccine. These receptors were obtained from a man in his thirties or forties with glioma.

This clone is judged hyperexpanded. A read error may produce the germline difference seen at one junction end. V gene TRBV5-4 combines with J gene TRBJ1-1, with D unclear. CDR1 is SGHNT, CDR2 YYREEE, per germline (reference sequence). The CDR3 consists of 12 residues. This CDR3 is CASSYGNAEAFF. In nucleotides, the CDR3 is TGTGCCAGCAGCTATGGGAACGCTGAAGCTTTCTTT.

CDR3 sequence reads: CASSFRQETQYF. CDR3 coding DNA: TGTGCCAGCAGTTTCCGACAAGAGACCCAGTACTTC. This sequence joins TRBV28 and TRBJ2-5; D call uncertain. Germline loops: CDR1 MDHEN, CDR2 SYDVKM. There are 12 residues in the CDR3. V lost 3 bases, J lost 2 bases, and 4 bases lay in between.

The chain employs TRBV11-2 and TRBJ2-1; 12 nucleotides line up with TRBD2. Trimming took 4 bases from V and 6 from J; bases not matched to a gene: 7. This CDR3 has 16 residues. Germline-derived CDR1 and CDR2 are SGHAT and FQNNGV. CDR3: CASSSPLAGGPNEQFF. The CDR3 DNA sequence: TGTGCCAGCAGCTCCCCGCTAGCGGGGGGGCCCAATGAGCAGTTCTTC.

The V call is TRBV5-6, the J call TRBJ2-7, with 7 nucleotides matching TRBD1. This CDR3 is built from 14 residues. Germline CDR1 and CDR2: SGHDT and YYEEEE. V lost 4 bases to trimming and J lost 2 bases; unmatched junction nucleotides: 6. CDR3: CASSTGQATYEQYF. The CDR3 DNA reads as TGTGCCAGCAGCACAGGACAGGCAACCTACGAGCAGTACTTC.

J is TRBJ2-7 and V is TRBV11-2; tentatively, D is TRBD2 (6 bases). CDR3 size: 15 residues. The germline CDR1 and CDR2 sequences are SGHAT and FQNNGV. Trimming shortened V by 3 bases and J by 0 bases, and 12 bases separated the two germline ends. The CDR3, as DNA: TGTGCCAGCAGCTTGCCAATAGCGGCCTCCTACGAGCAGTACTTC. Amino acids: CASSLPIAASYEQYF.

This clone was seen a single time. This chain uses TRBV5-8 with TRBJ1-1; 10 bases agree with TRBD1. CDR1 and CDR2 from the germline V gene are SGHTS and YDEGEE. Trimming at V came to 4 bases and at J to 3 bases, leaving 15 bases not matched to a gene. This CDR3 has 18 residues. As DNA, the CDR3 is TGTGCCAGCAGCAGGACCGACAGGGGGCTAGGTGTTTACACTGAAGCTTTCTTT. It is translated as CASSRTDRGLGVYTEAFF. Together with reference TRBV5-8 and TRBJ1-1, the CDR3 gives the full variable domain: EAGVTQSPTHLIKTRGQQATLRCSPISGHTSVYWYQQALGLGLQFLLWYDEGEERNRGNFPPRFSGRQFPNYSSELNVNALELEDSALYLCASSRTDRGLGVYTEAFFGQGTRLTVV.

This chain connects TRBV5-5 to TRBJ1-2; possibly TRBD1 for D (6 bases). Germline V gene lookup returns CDR1 SGHKS and CDR2 YYEKEE (reference sequence). The V end lost 0 bases, the J end lost 4 bases, and 22 bases lay between the germline ends. The CDR3 covers 18 residues. The CDR3 region has the DNA TGTGCCAGCAGCTTGGAACGGGCAGGGGTGCTAGGCGGCTATGGCTACACCTTC. Its protein product is CASSLERAGVLGGYGYTF.

This sequence joins TRBV14 and TRBJ2-7, with D maybe TRBD2 (5 bases). The CDR3 sequence is 16 residues long. Germline lookup yields CDR1 SGHDN and CDR2 FVKESK. Trimming shortened V by 4 bases and J by 4 bases, and 20 bases separated the two germline ends. The CDR3 is CASSLVSGSPFYEQYF. CDR3 DNA sequence: TGTGCCAGCAGCCTTGTATCGGGATCCCCATTTTACGAGCAGTACTTC.

The rearrangement uses TRBV9 and TRBJ2-7; a possible D gene is TRBD1 (5 bases). The CDR3 covers 14 residues. Trimming stripped 4 bases from V and 6 bases from J, with 17 bases between. The germline V gene has CDR1 SGDLS and CDR2 YYNGEE. This CDR3 reads CASSPSDSLAEQYF. The CDR3 nucleotides are TGTGCCAGCAGCCCCTCCGACAGTCTGGCCGAGCAGTACTTC.

The rearrangement uses TRBV4-2 and TRBJ1-6, with D perhaps TRBD1 (5 bases). V was clipped by 1 base and J by 8 bases, with 12 bases between them. The CDR3 covers 15 residues. Per the germline V gene, CDR1 is LGHNA and CDR2 is YNFKEQ. The CDR3: CASSQVRKGDSPLHF. The CDR3 nucleotides are TGTGCCAGCAGCCAAGTTAGAAAAGGGGATTCACCCCTCCACTTT.

V gene TRBV5-1 combines with J gene TRBJ1-2, with D possibly TRBD1 on 5 matching bases. The CDR3 is made up of 13 amino acids. With 2 bases removed from V and 3 bases from J, the gap between germline ends came to 8 bases. Germline V gene lookup returns CDR1 SGHRS and CDR2 YFSETQ. The CDR3 loop reads CASSFGTYYGYTF. Here the CDR3 DNA reads TGCGCCAGCAGCTTTGGGACTTACTATGGCTACACCTTC.

The chain carries TRBV6-9 and TRBJ1-2; the match to TRBD1 covers 7 bases. Germline CDR1 is MNHGY and CDR2 is SVAAGI. The CDR3 is 15 residues long. J was trimmed by 3 bases and V by 1 base; bases with no gene match: 5. The CDR3 spells CASSYWTGLHYGYTF. For the CDR3, the DNA is TGTGCCAGCAGTTATTGGACAGGCTTACACTATGGCTACACCTTC.

V usage is TRBV6-1 and J usage is TRBJ2-2, with TRBD1 matching 7 bases. Trimming took 8 bases from V and 2 from J; bases not matched to a gene: 2. Germline V CDR1 and CDR2: MNHNS, SASEGT. The CDR3 has 13 amino acids. The CDR3, as DNA: TGTGCCAGCCGGACAGGAAACACCGGGGAGCTGTTTTTT. Translated, it gives CASRTGNTGELFF.

The chain couples TRBV1 to TRBJ1-2. TRBV1 counts as a pseudogene. The length of the CDR3 is 16 residues. The DNA of the CDR3 is TGCACCAGCAGTCAAACTGGTTTGCGAAAGACCTATGGCTACACCTTC. It yields the protein CTSSQTGLRKTYGYTF.

The chain employs TRBV7-2 and TRBJ2-5; D may match TRBD1 or TRBD2 (7 bases each). Germline values: CDR1 SGHTA, CDR2 FQGNSA. The CDR3 runs to 17 residues. V gave up 6 bases and J gave up 6 bases, with 26 bases separating them. The CDR3 loop reads CASSPLSGGGVVKTQYF. The CDR3 coding sequence is TGTGCCAGCAGTCCCCTCTCAGGGGGGGGAGTGGTAAAGACCCAGTACTTC. Full variable domain (outside the CDR3, taken from reference TRBV7-2 and TRBJ2-5): GAGVSQSPSNKVTEKGKDVELRCDPISGHTALYWYRQSLGQGLEFLIYFQGNSAPDKSGLPSDRFSAERTGGSVSTLTIQRTQQEDSAVYLCASSPLSGGGVVKTQYFGPGTRLLVL.

The chain links TRBV4-1 to TRBJ1-5; D uncertain. Trimming stripped 0 bases from V and 7 bases from J, with 7 bases between. The CDR3 runs to 13 residues. Germline V gives CDR1 MGHRA, CDR2 YSYEKL. CDR3 sequence: CASSQDQEQPQHF. Written as DNA, the CDR3 is TGCGCCAGCAGCCAAGATCAAGAACAGCCCCAGCATTTT.

V and J are TRBV27 and TRBJ1-2, with D possibly TRBD1 on 5 matching bases. Trimming removed 5 bases at V and 1 base at J, with 23 bases between. Per germline, CDR1 MNHEY and CDR2 SMNVEV (reference sequence). This CDR3 comprises 18 residues. CDR3 protein: CASSPRPSPTAGNYGYTF. The CDR3 bases are TGTGCCAGCAGTCCCCGGCCCTCCCCGACAGCCGGTAACTATGGCTACACCTTC.

The chain links TRBV11-1 to TRBJ2-7; D call uncertain. Germline V gene sequence: CDR1 SGHAT, CDR2 FQDESV (reference sequence). V lost 8 bases, J lost 3 bases, and 11 bases lay in between. The CDR3 runs 12 residues. Here the CDR3 DNA reads TGTGCCAGCCACGGGCCGAGCTACGAGCAGTACTTC. Protein sequence: CASHGPSYEQYF.

The chain has TRBV5-1 and TRBJ1-1; D gene ambiguous. V lost 0 bases, J lost 4 bases, and 13 bases lay in between. The CDR3 totals 15 residues. The germline V gene encodes CDR1 SGHRS and CDR2 YFSETQ. The CDR3 DNA sequence: TGCGCCAGCAGCTTGGAATTTGCCAGCGCCACTGAAGCTTTCTTT. It is translated as CASSLEFASATEAFF.

Here the CDR3 DNA reads TGTGCCAGTACACCCCCGACGGCCGGGGTACCTAACTATGGCTACACCTTC. Protein: CASTPPTAGVPNYGYTF. The chain is built from TRBV19 and TRBJ1-2; D unclear. Germline-derived CDR1 and CDR2 are LNHDA and SQIVND (reference sequence). V was cut by 7 bases and J by 0 bases, with 21 bases left in between. The CDR3 totals 17 residues.

The chain recombines TRBV29-1 with TRBJ1-5; the match to TRBD1 covers 7 bases. Trimming at V came to 5 bases and at J to 3 bases, leaving 4 bases not matched to a gene. CDR3 size: 13 residues. Germline CDR1 SQVTM, CDR2 ANQGSEA. The CDR3 region is CSVQTGDNQPQHF. The CDR3 nucleotides are TGCAGCGTTCAAACAGGGGACAATCAGCCCCAGCATTTT.

The gene calls are TRBV7-9 and TRBJ2-3; D not certain. This CDR3 comprises 16 residues. Between the trimmed V and J ends, which lost 6 bases and 4 bases, there was a span of 20 bases. From germline, CDR1 is SEHNR and CDR2 FQNEAQ (reference sequence). Here the CDR3 reads CASRRPVRDAADTQYF. The CDR3 DNA sequence: TGTGCCAGCAGGCGGCCTGTTAGAGACGCGGCAGATACGCAGTATTTT.

This chain connects TRBV27 to TRBJ1-5; D might be TRBD1 (6 bases). The CDR3 runs to 16 residues. The V gene's germline CDR1 is MNHEY and CDR2 SMNVEV (reference sequence). Trimming removed 0 bases at V and 3 bases at J, with 12 bases between. CDR3 loop: CASSLSFRGNNQPQHF. CDR3 DNA sequence: TGTGCCAGCAGTTTATCGTTCAGGGGTAACAATCAGCCCCAGCATTTT.

This clone was observed a single time. The chain is built from TRBV19 and TRBJ2-2, with D unresolved. Germline V gene lookup returns CDR1 LNHDA and CDR2 SQIVND (reference sequence). This CDR3 spans 15 amino acids. The V end lost 3 bases, the J end lost 3 bases, and 11 bases lay between the germline ends. CDR3 bases: TGTGCCAGTAGTATTTTTGGCGGATACACCGGGGAGCTGTTTTTT. Residues: CASSIFGGYTGELFF. The whole variable domain, filled in from reference TRBV19 and TRBJ2-2, reads DGGITQSPKYLFRKEGQNVTLSCEQNLNHDAMYWYRQDPGQGLRLIYYSQIVNDFQKGDIAEGYSVSREKKESFPLTVTSAQKNPTAFYLCASSIFGGYTGELFFGEGSRLTVL.

This clone was detected a few times. The chain has TRBV7-2 and TRBJ2-1, with D hard to call. This CDR3 comprises 13 residues. Germline assignment: CDR1 SGHTA and CDR2 FQGNSA. V was cut by 4 bases and J by 4 bases, with 8 bases left in between. The CDR3 region is CASSSQWYNEQFF. CDR3 nucleotides: TGTGCCAGCAGCTCCCAGTGGTACAATGAGCAGTTCTTC.

The chain couples TRBV6-5 to TRBJ2-1; D is undetermined. This CDR3 contains 13 residues. V was trimmed by 0 bases and J by 6 bases, leaving 6 bases between them. The V gene's germline CDR1 is MNHEY and CDR2 SVGAGI. The CDR3 nucleotides read TGTGCCAGCAGTTACTCTCAAGTCAATGAGCAGTTCTTC. Its protein is CASSYSQVNEQFF.

V and J are TRBV7-9 and TRBJ1-2, with 9 bases identical to TRBD1. With 4 bases clipped from V and 5 bases from J, the junction kept 11 bases outside the gene matches. Germline V lookup: CDR1 SEHNR, CDR2 FQNEAQ (reference sequence). The CDR3 spans 16 residues. This chain's CDR3 is CASSSAGTGPRYGYTF. CDR3 bases: TGTGCCAGCAGCTCTGCGGGGACAGGGCCTAGATATGGCTACACCTTC.

This clone was recorded only once. V gene TRBV28 combines with J gene TRBJ2-5, with 11 bases identical to TRBD2. The CDR3 is made up of 15 amino acids. CDR1 and CDR2 from the germline V gene are MDHEN and SYDVKM. With 10 bases clipped from V and 3 bases from J, the junction kept 10 bases outside the gene matches. The CDR3 spells CATWGGLAEEETQYF. DNA of the CDR3: TGTGCCACCTGGGGGGGACTAGCGGAGGAAGAGACCCAGTACTTC.

This clone was observed a handful of times. This specimen includes other DNA sequences encoding the same CDR3. The genes are TRBV15 and TRBJ2-2; D remains unclear. Between the trimmed V and J ends, which lost 1 base and 6 bases, there was a span of 6 bases. This CDR3 is built from 13 residues. CDR1 LNHNV and CDR2 YYDKDF come from the germline V gene (reference sequence). As DNA, the CDR3 is TGTGCCACCAGCAGAGTCCCTTCCGGGGAGCTGTTTTTT. Translating gives CATSRVPSGELFF. Drawing the rest from reference TRBV15 and TRBJ2-2, the complete variable domain is DAMVIQNPRYQVTQFGKPVTLSCSQTLNHNVMYWYQQKSSQAPKLLFHYYDKDFNNEADTPDNFQSRRPNTSFCFLDIRSPGLGDTAMYLCATSRVPSGELFFGEGSRLTVL.

The chain couples TRBV29-1 to TRBJ1-2, with D possibly being TRBD1 (6 bases). Trimming shortened V by 6 bases and J by 14 bases, and 19 bases separated the two germline ends. Germline CDR1 SQVTM, CDR2 ANQGSEA. The CDR3 covers 11 residues. The CDR3 here is CSVFAGRGQTF. In DNA form, the CDR3 reads TGCAGCGTCTTTGCAGGCAGGGGACAAACCTTC.